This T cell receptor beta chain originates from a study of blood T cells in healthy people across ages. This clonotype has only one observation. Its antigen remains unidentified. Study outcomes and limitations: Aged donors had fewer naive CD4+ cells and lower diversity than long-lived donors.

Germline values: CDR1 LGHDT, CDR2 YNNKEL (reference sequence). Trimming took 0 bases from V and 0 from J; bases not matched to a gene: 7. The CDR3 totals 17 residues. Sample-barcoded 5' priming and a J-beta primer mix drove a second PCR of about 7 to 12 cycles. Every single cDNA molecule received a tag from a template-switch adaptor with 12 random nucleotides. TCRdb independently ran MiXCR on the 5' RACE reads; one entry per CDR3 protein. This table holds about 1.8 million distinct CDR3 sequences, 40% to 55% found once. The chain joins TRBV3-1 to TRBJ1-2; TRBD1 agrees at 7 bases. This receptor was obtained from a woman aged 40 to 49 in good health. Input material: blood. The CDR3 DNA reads TGTGCCAGCAGCCAAGAGTGGGACAGTCTCACTAACTATGGCTACACCTTC. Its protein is CASSQEWDSLTNYGYTF.